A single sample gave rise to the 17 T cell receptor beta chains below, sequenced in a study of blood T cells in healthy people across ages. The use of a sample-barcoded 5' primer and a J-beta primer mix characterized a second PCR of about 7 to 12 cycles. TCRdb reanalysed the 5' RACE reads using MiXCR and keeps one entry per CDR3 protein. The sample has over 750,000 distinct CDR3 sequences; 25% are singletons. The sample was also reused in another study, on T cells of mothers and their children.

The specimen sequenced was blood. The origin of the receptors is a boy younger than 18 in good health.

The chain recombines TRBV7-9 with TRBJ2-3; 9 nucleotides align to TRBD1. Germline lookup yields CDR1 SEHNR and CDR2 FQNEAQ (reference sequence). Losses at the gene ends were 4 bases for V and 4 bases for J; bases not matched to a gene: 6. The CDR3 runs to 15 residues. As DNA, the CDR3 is TGTGCCAGCAGCTCTAGGGACAGGGAACCAGATACGCAGTATTTT. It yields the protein CASSSRDREPDTQYF.

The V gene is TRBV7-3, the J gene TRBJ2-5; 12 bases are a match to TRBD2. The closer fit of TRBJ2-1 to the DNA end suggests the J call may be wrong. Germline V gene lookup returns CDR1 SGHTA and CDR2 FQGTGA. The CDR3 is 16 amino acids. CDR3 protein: CASSLASGGAADEQFF. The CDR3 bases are TGTGCCAGCAGCTTAGCTAGCGGGGGGGCCGCAGATGAGCAGTTCTTC.

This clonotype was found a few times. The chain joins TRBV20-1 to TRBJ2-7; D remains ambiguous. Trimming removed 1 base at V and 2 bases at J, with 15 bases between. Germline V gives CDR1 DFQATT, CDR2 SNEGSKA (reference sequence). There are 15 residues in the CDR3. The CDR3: CSARGATFGPYEQYF. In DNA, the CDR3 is TGCAGTGCTAGAGGAGCGACCTTTGGCCCCTACGAGCAGTACTTC.

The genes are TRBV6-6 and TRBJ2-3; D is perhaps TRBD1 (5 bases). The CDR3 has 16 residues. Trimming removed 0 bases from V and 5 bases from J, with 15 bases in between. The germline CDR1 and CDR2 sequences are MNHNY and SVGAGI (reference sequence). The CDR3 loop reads CASSYSTDAGIDTQYF. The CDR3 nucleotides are TGTGCCAGCAGTTACTCGACGGACGCAGGGATAGATACGCAGTATTTT.

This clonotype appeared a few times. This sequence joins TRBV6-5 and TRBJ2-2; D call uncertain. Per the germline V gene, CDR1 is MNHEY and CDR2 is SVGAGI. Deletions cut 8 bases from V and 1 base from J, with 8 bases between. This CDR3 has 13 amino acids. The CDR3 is CASGYMNTGELFF. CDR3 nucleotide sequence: TGTGCCAGCGGATACATGAACACCGGGGAGCTGTTTTTT.

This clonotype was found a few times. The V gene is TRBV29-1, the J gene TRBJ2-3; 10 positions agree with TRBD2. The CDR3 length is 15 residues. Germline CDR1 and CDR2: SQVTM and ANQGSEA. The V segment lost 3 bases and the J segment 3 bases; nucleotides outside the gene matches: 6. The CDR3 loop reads CSVDKREGRTDTQYF. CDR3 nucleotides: TGCAGCGTTGACAAGCGGGAGGGCCGGACAGATACGCAGTATTTT.

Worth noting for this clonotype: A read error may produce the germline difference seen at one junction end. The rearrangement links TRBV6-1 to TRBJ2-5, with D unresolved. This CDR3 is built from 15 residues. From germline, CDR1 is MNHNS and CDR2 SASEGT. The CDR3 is CASSEMLGQQETQCF. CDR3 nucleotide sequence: TGTGCCAGCAGTGAAATGTTGGGCCAGCAAGAGACCCAGTGCTTC.

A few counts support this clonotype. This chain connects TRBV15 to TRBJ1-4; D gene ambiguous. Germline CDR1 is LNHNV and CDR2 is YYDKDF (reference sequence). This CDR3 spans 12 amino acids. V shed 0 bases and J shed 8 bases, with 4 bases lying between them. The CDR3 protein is CATSREEEKLFF. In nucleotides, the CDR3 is TGTGCCACCAGCAGAGAGGAAGAAAAACTGTTTTTT.

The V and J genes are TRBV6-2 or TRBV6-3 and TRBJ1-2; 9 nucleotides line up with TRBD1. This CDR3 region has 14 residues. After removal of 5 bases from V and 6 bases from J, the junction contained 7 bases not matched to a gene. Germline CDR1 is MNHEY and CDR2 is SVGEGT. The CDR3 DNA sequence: TGTGCCAGCAGTACCCGGACAGGGGCCCATGGCTACACCTTC. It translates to CASSTRTGAHGYTF.

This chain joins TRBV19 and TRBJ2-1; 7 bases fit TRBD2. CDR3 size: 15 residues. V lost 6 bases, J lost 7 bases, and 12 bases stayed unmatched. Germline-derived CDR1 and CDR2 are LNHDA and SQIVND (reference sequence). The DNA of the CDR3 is TGTGCCAGTAGCCTCCGGAAGCAGCGGGGAAATGAGCAGTTCTTC. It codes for CASSLRKQRGNEQFF.

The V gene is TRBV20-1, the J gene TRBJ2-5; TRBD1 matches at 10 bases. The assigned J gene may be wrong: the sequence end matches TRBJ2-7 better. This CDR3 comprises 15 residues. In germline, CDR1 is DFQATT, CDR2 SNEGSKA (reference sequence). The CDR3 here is CSARDLRTGGYEQYF. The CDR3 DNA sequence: TGCAGTGCTAGAGATTTACGGACAGGGGGCTACGAGCAGTACTTC.

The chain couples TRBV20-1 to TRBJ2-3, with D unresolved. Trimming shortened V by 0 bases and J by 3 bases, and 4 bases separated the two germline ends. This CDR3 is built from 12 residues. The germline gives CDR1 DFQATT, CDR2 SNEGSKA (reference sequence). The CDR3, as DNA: TGCAGTGCTAGAGATCGGACAGATACGCAGTATTTT. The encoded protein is CSARDRTDTQYF.

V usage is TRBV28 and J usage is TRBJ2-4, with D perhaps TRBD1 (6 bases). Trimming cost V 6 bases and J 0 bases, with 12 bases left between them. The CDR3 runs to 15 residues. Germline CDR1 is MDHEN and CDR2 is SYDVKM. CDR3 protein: CASRETGEAKNIQYF. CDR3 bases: TGTGCCAGCAGAGAGACAGGAGAAGCCAAAAACATTCAGTACTTC.

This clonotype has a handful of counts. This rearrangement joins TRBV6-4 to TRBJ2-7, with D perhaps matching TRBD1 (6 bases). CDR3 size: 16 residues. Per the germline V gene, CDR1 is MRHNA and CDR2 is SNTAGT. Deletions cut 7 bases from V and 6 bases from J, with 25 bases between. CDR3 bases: TGTGCCAGCACAGACTCGACAGGCCGACCCGATACCGAGCAGTACTTC. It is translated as CASTDSTGRPDTEQYF.

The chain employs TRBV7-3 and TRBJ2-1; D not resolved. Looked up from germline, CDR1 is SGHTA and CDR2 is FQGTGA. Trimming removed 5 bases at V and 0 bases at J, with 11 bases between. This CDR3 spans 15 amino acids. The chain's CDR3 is CASSPVGSSYNEQFF. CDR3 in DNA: TGTGCCAGCAGCCCCGTCGGAAGCTCCTACAATGAGCAGTTCTTC.

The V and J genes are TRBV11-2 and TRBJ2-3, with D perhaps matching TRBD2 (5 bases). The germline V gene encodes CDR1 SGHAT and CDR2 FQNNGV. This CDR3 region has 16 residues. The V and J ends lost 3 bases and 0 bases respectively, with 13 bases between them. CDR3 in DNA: TGTGCCAGCAGCTTTTGGGGAGCGGTAAGCACAGATACGCAGTATTTT. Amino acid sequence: CASSFWGAVSTDTQYF.

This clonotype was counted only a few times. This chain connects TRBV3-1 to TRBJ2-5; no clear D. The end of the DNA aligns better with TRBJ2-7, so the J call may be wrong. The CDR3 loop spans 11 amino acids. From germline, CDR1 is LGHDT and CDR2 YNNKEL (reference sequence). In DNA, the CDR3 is TGTGCCAGCAGCCAACAATACGAGCAGTACTTC. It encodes CASSQQYEQYF.